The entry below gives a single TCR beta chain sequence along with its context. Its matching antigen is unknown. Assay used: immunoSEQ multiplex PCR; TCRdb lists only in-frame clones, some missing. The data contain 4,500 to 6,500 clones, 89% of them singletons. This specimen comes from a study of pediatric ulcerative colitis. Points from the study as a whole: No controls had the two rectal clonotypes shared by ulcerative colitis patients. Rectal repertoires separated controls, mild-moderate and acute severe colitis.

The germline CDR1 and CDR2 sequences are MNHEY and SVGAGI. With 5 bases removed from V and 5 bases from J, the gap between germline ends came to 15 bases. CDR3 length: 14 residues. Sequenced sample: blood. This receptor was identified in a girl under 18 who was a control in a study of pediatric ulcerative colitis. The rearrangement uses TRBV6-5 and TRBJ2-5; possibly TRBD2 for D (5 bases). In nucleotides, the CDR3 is TGTGCCAGCAGTGGTCGCGGGTTACGGGAGACCCAGTACTTC. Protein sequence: CASSGRGLRETQYF.